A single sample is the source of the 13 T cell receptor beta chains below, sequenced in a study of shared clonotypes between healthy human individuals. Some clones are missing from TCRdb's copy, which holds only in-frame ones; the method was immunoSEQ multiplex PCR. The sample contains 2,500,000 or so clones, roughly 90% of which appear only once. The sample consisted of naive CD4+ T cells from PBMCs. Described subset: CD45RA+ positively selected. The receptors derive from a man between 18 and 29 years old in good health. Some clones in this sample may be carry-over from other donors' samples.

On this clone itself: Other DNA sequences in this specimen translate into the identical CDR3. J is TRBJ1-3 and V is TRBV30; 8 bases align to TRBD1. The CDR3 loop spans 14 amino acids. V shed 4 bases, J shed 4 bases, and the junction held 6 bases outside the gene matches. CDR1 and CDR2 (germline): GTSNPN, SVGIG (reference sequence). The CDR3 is CAWNPGQVGNTIYF. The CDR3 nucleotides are TGTGCCTGGAACCCGGGACAGGTAGGAAACACCATATATTTT.

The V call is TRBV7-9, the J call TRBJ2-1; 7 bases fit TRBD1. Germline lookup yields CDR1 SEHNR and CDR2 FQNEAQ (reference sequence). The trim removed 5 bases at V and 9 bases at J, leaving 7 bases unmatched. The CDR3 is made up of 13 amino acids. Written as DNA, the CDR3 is TGTGCCAGCAGCCTCCAAGGGGGCGTTGAGCAGTTCTTC. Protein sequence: CASSLQGGVEQFF.

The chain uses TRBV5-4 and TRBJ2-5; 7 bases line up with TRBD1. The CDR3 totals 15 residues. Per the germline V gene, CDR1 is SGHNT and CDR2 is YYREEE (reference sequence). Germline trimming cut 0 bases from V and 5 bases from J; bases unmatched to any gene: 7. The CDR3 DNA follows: TGTGCCAGCAGCTTGGACAGGGGATTTGGGGAGACCCAGTACTTC. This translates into CASSLDRGFGETQYF.

CDR3 bases: TGTGCCAGCAGTCCGACTAGAGCGGAGGGCACCTACAATGAGCAGTTCTTC. This encodes CASSPTRAEGTYNEQFF. This sequence joins TRBV27 and TRBJ2-1; the D gene is possibly TRBD2 (6 bases). Germline V gene data show CDR1 as MNHEY and CDR2 as SMNVEV (reference sequence). The CDR3 has 17 amino acids. V shed 5 bases and J shed 2 bases, with 19 bases lying between them.

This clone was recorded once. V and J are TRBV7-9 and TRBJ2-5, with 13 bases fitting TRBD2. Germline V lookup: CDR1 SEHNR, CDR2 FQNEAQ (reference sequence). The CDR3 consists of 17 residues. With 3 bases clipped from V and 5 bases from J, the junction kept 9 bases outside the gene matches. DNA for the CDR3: TGTGCCAGCAGCTTTTGGAGGACTAGCGGGAGTCTTGAGACCCAGTACTTC. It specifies CASSFWRTSGSLETQYF.

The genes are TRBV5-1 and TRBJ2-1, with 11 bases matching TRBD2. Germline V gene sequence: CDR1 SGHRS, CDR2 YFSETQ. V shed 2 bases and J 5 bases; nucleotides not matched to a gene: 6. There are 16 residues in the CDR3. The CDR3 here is CASSFLAGGINNEQFF. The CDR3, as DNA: TGCGCCAGCAGCTTCTTAGCGGGAGGGATTAACAATGAGCAGTTCTTC.

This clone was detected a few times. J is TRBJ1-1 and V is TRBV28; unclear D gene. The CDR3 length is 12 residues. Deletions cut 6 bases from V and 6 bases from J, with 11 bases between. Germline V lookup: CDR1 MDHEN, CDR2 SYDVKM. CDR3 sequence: CASSPLMAEAFF. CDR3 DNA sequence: TGTGCCAGCAGCCCACTCATGGCTGAAGCTTTCTTT.

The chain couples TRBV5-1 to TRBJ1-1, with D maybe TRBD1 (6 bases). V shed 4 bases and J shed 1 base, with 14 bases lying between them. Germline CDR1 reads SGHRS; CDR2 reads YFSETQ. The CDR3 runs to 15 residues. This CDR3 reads CASSPRTATNTEAFF. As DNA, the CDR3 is TGCGCCAGCAGCCCCCGGACAGCAACGAACACTGAAGCTTTCTTT.

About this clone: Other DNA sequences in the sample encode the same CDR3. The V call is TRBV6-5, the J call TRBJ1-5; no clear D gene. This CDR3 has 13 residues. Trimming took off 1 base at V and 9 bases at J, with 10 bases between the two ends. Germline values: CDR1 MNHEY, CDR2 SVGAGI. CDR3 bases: TGTGCCAGCAGTTACTACCAGAGTGCGCCCCAGCATTTT. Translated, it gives CASSYYQSAPQHF.

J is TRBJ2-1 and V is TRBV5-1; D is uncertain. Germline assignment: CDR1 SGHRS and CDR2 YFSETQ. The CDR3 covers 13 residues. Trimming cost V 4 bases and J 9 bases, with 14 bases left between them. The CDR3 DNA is TGCGCCAGCAGCCCGGGTCCAACCGGTGAGCAGTTCTTC. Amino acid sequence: CASSPGPTGEQFF.

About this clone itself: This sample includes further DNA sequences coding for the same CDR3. In DNA form, the CDR3 reads TGCAGTGCTTCCAGGGCAGATACGCAGTATTTT. Translating gives CSASRADTQYF. The gene calls are TRBV20-1 and TRBJ2-3, with D maybe TRBD1 (5 bases). In germline, CDR1 is DFQATT, CDR2 SNEGSKA (reference sequence). The CDR3 contains 11 residues. Trimming removed 5 bases from V and 4 bases from J, with 7 bases in between.

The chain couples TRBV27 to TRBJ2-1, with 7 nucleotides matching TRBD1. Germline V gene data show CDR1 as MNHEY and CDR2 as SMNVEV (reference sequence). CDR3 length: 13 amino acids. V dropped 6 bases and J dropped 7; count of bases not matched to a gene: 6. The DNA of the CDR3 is TGTGCCAGCAGCCATGGGACAGATAATGAGCAGTTCTTC. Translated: CASSHGTDNEQFF.

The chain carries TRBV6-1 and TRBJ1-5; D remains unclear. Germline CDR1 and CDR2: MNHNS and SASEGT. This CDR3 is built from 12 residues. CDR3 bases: TGTGCAAGCGCCACGGGAGTCCAGCCCCAGCATTTT. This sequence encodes CASATGVQPQHF.